The 8 T cell receptor beta chains listed next were all sequenced from one sample in a study of shared clonotypes between healthy human individuals. Generated by immunoSEQ multiplex PCR, the TCRdb table keeps only in-frame clones and is missing some. The sample has around 560,000 clones, 85% to 95% seen once; the top ten hold over 0.1%. Naive CD8 cells were CD45RO-negative, positively selected for CCR7, excluding terminally differentiated effector memory CD45RA+ cells. The sample taken for sequencing was naive CD8+ T cells sorted from blood. These receptors originate from a woman in her twenties or thirties in good health.

CDR3 nucleotides: TGTGCCACCTGGACGGGGGAGCGGGGCTACACCTTC. Translated: CATWTGERGYTF. This rearrangement joins TRBV6-6 to TRBJ1-2; D might be TRBD1 (5 bases). The CDR3 runs to 12 residues. CDR1 is MNHNY, CDR2 SVGAGI, per germline (reference sequence). Trimming cost V 10 bases and J 8 bases, with 17 bases left between them.

V usage is TRBV7-6 and J usage is TRBJ1-5; D unresolved. Germline CDR1 reads SGHVS; CDR2 reads FNYEAQ. The CDR3 runs to 15 residues. V shed 3 bases and J shed 3 bases, with 12 bases lying between them. CDR3 in amino acids: CASSLAVGNNQPQHF. In nucleotides, the CDR3 is TGTGCCAGCAGCTTGGCGGTGGGAAACAATCAGCCCCAGCATTTT.

The V call is TRBV7-9, the J call TRBJ2-7; no definite D call. Between the trimmed V and J ends, which lost 5 bases and 6 bases, there was a span of 17 bases. The germline gives CDR1 SEHNR, CDR2 FQNEAQ (reference sequence). The CDR3 consists of 14 residues. The CDR3 loop reads CASSPVQSLLEQYF. Here the CDR3 DNA reads TGTGCCAGCAGCCCCGTGCAGTCTTTACTCGAGCAGTACTTC.

The gene calls are TRBV5-1 and TRBJ2-1; TRBD1 aligns across 7 bases. CDR3 length: 13 residues. V gave up 3 bases and J gave up 9 bases; unmatched junction bases: 6. Germline loops: CDR1 SGHRS, CDR2 YFSETQ. The CDR3 DNA is TGCGCCAGCAGCTGGGCGACAGGGACTGAGCAGTTCTTC. It codes for CASSWATGTEQFF.

This sequence joins TRBV28 and TRBJ1-1, with D maybe TRBD1 (5 bases). The CDR3 is 13 amino acids. V was clipped by 6 bases and J by 7 bases, with 15 bases between them. CDR1 is MDHEN, CDR2 SYDVKM, per germline. The CDR3 bases are TGTGCCAGCAGACCCGGGACTGCAAGTGAAGCTTTCTTT. Translation gives CASRPGTASEAFF.

This clone has a handful of counts. This chain links TRBV10-1 with TRBJ2-2; perhaps TRBD1 as D (6 bases). The germline V and J ends were trimmed by 6 bases and 7 bases, with 9 bases remaining between them. Germline V lookup: CDR1 WNHNN, CDR2 SYGVQD (reference sequence). CDR3 size: 12 residues. The CDR3 bases are TGCGCCAGCAGGACGGACAGCGGGGAGCTGTTTTTT. Protein product: CASRTDSGELFF.

This sequence joins TRBV27 and TRBJ2-7; 11 nucleotides align to TRBD1. The CDR3 consists of 14 residues. Trimming cost V 4 bases and J 5 bases; bases outside gene matches: 4. Germline V CDR1 and CDR2: MNHEY, SMNVEV (reference sequence). The CDR3 nucleotides are TGTGCCAGCAGTTCACCGGGACAGGGGGACGAGCAGTACTTC. Amino acid sequence: CASSSPGQGDEQYF.

The rearrangement uses TRBV6-5 and TRBJ2-1, with 12 bases aligning to TRBD2. Per germline, CDR1 MNHEY and CDR2 SVGAGI. The CDR3 is made up of 15 amino acids. The V gene end was trimmed by 6 bases and the J gene end by 1 base; junction bases not matched to a gene: 1. CDR3 amino acids: CASRTSGSSYNEQFF. In nucleotides, the CDR3 is TGTGCCAGCAGGACTAGCGGGAGTTCCTACAATGAGCAGTTCTTC.